This T cell receptor (beta chain) was recovered during a study of CD4 T cells in relation to SARS-CoV-2 and coronaviruses. Study-level information: A couple of subjects were Hispanic; patients were 8 males and a handful of females. The HLA restriction of the shared crossreactive spike epitopes was mapped.

Turning to this clone: Antigen specificity is unknown.

Survey-level TCR-beta sequencing used DNA from CEF-cultured naive and memory CD4+ T cells. Profiled with immunoSEQ multiplex PCR; TCRdb holds only in-frame clones, not every one. The data contain over 40,000 clones, roughly 84% of them singletons. Roughly 10^5 naive or memory CD4+ cells were cultured with CEF peptides for under 12 days. The receptor comes from an adult with COVID-19. The sequenced material came from naive CD4+ T cells from PBMCs, cultured in vitro. Subset given: naive CD4+ T cells isolated by negative enrichment.

CDR3 sequence reads: CASSFDFHEQFF. For the CDR3, the DNA is TGTGCCAGCAGTTTTGACTTCCATGAGCAGTTCTTC. The gene calls are TRBV12-3 or TRBV12-4 and TRBJ2-1, with D unclear. V dropped 3 bases and J dropped 8 bases, with 8 bases sitting between them. CDR3 length equals 12 residues.